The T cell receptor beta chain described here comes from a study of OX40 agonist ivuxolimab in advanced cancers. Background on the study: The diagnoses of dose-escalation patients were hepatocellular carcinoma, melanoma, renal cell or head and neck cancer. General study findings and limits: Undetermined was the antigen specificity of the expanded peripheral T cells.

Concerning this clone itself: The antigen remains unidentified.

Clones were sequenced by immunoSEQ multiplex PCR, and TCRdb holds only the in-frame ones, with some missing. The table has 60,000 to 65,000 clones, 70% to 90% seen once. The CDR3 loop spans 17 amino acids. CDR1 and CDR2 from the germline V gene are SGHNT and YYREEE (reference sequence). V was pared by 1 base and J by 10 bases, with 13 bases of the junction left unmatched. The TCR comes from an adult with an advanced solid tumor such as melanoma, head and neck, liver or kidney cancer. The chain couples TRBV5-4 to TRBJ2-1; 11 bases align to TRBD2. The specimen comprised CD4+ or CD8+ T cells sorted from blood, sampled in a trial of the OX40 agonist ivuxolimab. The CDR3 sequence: CASSLKTGTSGRQEQFF. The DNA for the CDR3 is TGTGCCAGCAGCTTGAAAACCGGGACTAGCGGACGACAGGAGCAGTTCTTC.